Presented here are 19 T cell receptor beta chains from one specimen sequenced in a study of cytomegalovirus exposure and HLA in healthy donors. Primers for the PCR totalled 60 Vbeta and 13 Jbeta. Clones were read by immunoSEQ multiplex PCR, and TCRdb kept only the in-frame ones, dropping some. The sample totals some 130,000 clones. Sample: PBMCs. These receptors came from a woman aged 40 to 50 in good health and CMV-seropositive.

The chain couples TRBV5-6 to TRBJ2-5; 10 bases agree with TRBD1. The CDR3 is 15 amino acids. The junction had 5 bases not matched to a gene; V was cut back by 4 bases and J by 2 bases. Per germline, CDR1 SGHDT and CDR2 YYEEEE. CDR3 amino acids: CASSPGGQGQETQYF. The DNA of the CDR3 is TGTGCCAGCAGCCCAGGGGGACAGGGGCAAGAGACCCAGTACTTC.

The J gene is TRBJ1-1, the V gene TRBV19, with 9 bases that match TRBD1. The V gene end was trimmed by 9 bases and the J gene end by 4 bases; junction bases not matched to a gene: 9. The CDR3 is 14 residues long. Germline CDR1 is LNHDA and CDR2 is SQIVND (reference sequence). The DNA of the CDR3 is TGTGCCAGCTACCACAGGGGGCCGGGCACTGAAGCTTTCTTT. Translated: CASYHRGPGTEAFF.

The rearrangement uses TRBV10-3 and TRBJ2-1, with a weak D call TRBD2 (6 bases). CDR1 and CDR2 (germline): ENHRY, SYGVKD. The CDR3 length is 14 residues. V lost 4 bases and J lost 0, with 7 bases in between. The CDR3 nucleotides are TGTGCCATCAGTGGGCGGGACTCCTACAATGAGCAGTTCTTC. Amino acids: CAISGRDSYNEQFF.

V usage is TRBV2 and J usage is TRBJ1-2, with TRBD1 identical over 7 bases. The CDR3 is 14 residues long. The V gene's germline CDR1 is SNHLY and CDR2 FYNNEI. After removal of 2 bases from V and 8 bases from J, the junction contained 8 bases not matched to a gene. The CDR3 spells CASSERQGMTGYTF. CDR3 bases: TGTGCCAGCAGTGAACGACAGGGAATGACGGGCTACACCTTC.

The chain joins TRBV5-1 to TRBJ2-2; D is possibly TRBD1 or TRBD2 (6 bases each). Germline loops: CDR1 SGHRS, CDR2 YFSETQ. The germline V and J ends were trimmed by 4 bases and 1 base, with 14 bases remaining between them. This CDR3 has 16 residues. The CDR3 coding sequence is TGCGCCAGCAGCCTGGAGGGACATCAGAACACCGGGGAGCTGTTTTTT. This codes for CASSLEGHQNTGELFF.

This rearrangement joins TRBV6-1 to TRBJ2-5; unclear D gene. The CDR3 extends over 11 amino acids. The V and J ends lost 2 bases and 5 bases respectively, with 3 bases between them. From germline, CDR1 is MNHNS and CDR2 SASEGT. CDR3 in DNA: TGTGCCAGCAGTGAACCGGAGACCCAGTACTTC. It codes for CASSEPETQYF.

The gene calls are TRBV11-3 and TRBJ2-2; tentatively, D is TRBD1 (5 bases). Germline V CDR1 and CDR2: SGHNT, YENEEA. The CDR3 covers 17 residues. V lost 6 bases and J lost 0, with 17 bases in between. The DNA for the CDR3 is TGTGCCAGCAGTTCCGCATGGGGCACCGCGAACACCGGGGAGCTGTTTTTT. Translation: CASSSAWGTANTGELFF.

The chain combines TRBV9 with TRBJ2-7, with 7 bases matching TRBD1. This CDR3 is built from 15 residues. The V and J ends lost 4 bases and 4 bases, in that order; junction bases with no gene match: 11. Germline V lookup: CDR1 SGDLS, CDR2 YYNGEE. The CDR3: CASSIRQGRSYEQYF. Here the CDR3 DNA reads TGTGCCAGCAGCATTCGACAGGGAAGGAGTTACGAGCAGTACTTC.

The chain carries TRBV5-6 and TRBJ2-2; tentative D call: TRBD1 (5 bases). V dropped 4 bases and J dropped 3 bases, with 16 bases sitting between them. This CDR3 is built from 16 residues. In germline, CDR1 is SGHDT, CDR2 YYEEEE. CDR3 in amino acids: CASSQGPQTYTGELFF. The CDR3 DNA is TGTGCCAGCAGCCAGGGCCCACAAACTTACACCGGGGAGCTGTTTTTT.

The rearrangement uses TRBV27 and TRBJ1-1; D may be TRBD1 (6 bases). With 3 bases removed from V and 0 bases from J, the gap between germline ends came to 17 bases. Germline V gives CDR1 MNHEY, CDR2 SMNVEV (reference sequence). The CDR3 totals 17 residues. The CDR3 loop is CASSFLQGEGMNTEAFF. The CDR3 nucleotides read TGTGCCAGCAGTTTCCTACAGGGAGAGGGAATGAACACTGAAGCTTTCTTT.

The chain has TRBV6-4 and TRBJ1-5; a possible D gene is TRBD1 (5 bases). Germline V gene lookup returns CDR1 MRHNA and CDR2 SNTAGT. Trimming stripped 4 bases from V and 0 bases from J, with 10 bases between. This CDR3 has 15 residues. The CDR3 coding sequence is TGTGCCAGCAGTGTAGGACATGATAGCAATCAGCCCCAGCATTTT. This codes for CASSVGHDSNQPQHF.

The chain uses TRBV9 and TRBJ2-3; the match to TRBD1 covers 8 bases. V gave up 4 bases and J gave up 2 bases; unmatched junction bases: 9. The CDR3 length is 16 residues. Germline CDR1 and CDR2: SGDLS and YYNGEE. This chain's CDR3 is CASSSHIRGPTDTQYF. The CDR3, as DNA: TGTGCCAGCAGCTCCCATATCAGGGGGCCCACAGATACGCAGTATTTT.

The rearrangement uses TRBV4-1 and TRBJ2-2; TRBD2 matches 14 bases. V gave up 4 bases and J gave up 3 bases; unmatched junction bases: 7. This CDR3 has 18 amino acids. CDR1 is MGHRA, CDR2 YSYEKL, per germline. The CDR3 loop reads CASSRGTSGSGHTGELFF. Here the CDR3 DNA reads TGCGCCAGCAGCCGCGGGACTAGCGGGAGTGGGCACACCGGGGAGCTGTTTTTT.

The DNA for the CDR3 is TGTGCCAGCAGTGAAGAACAACAGGGGACCTACGAGCAGTACTTC. The encoded protein is CASSEEQQGTYEQYF. The chain links TRBV6-1 to TRBJ2-5; 7 nucleotides line up with TRBD1. The J call may be faulty, since TRBJ2-7 better matches the DNA end. The CDR3 covers 15 residues. Germline V gives CDR1 MNHNS, CDR2 SASEGT.

The chain links TRBV9 to TRBJ1-4; D perhaps matches TRBD1 (6 bases). V was trimmed by 7 bases and J by 5 bases, leaving 15 bases between them. This CDR3 has 14 residues. From germline, CDR1 is SGDLS and CDR2 YYNGEE. CDR3 protein: CASAEDRLNEKLFF. CDR3 bases: TGTGCCAGCGCTGAAGACAGGCTCAATGAAAAACTGTTTTTT.

The rearrangement uses TRBV18 and TRBJ2-2; 7 bases are shared with TRBD1. Germline V lookup: CDR1 KGHSH, CDR2 LQKENI. This CDR3 comprises 14 residues. The trim removed 3 bases at V and 7 bases at J, leaving 5 bases unmatched. CDR3 sequence: CASSPRGQGGELFF. The CDR3 bases are TGTGCCAGCTCACCGAGGGGGCAAGGCGGGGAGCTGTTTTTT.

The CDR3 sequence is CASSLTGQMEKLFF. CDR3 nucleotide sequence: TGTGCCAGCAGTCTGACAGGGCAAATGGAAAAACTGTTTTTT. The rearrangement joins TRBV2 to TRBJ1-4, with TRBD1 matching over 7 bases. The CDR3 loop spans 14 amino acids. Germline V lookup: CDR1 SNHLY, CDR2 FYNNEI. The ends lost 5 bases at V and 8 bases at J; junction bases unmatched: 8.

This chain links TRBV9 with TRBJ1-5; D is uncertain. Germline CDR1 and CDR2: SGDLS and YYNGEE. The CDR3 is 16 residues long. V was trimmed by 0 bases and J by 2 bases, leaving 12 bases between them. Here the CDR3 DNA reads TGTGCCAGCAGCGTAGATGCGGGGAGGGGCAATCAGCCCCAGCATTTT. Encoded protein: CASSVDAGRGNQPQHF. The full variable domain, its missing parts supplied by reference TRBV9 and TRBJ1-5, is DSGVTQTPKHLITATGQRVTLRCSPRSGDLSVYWYQQSLDQGLQFLIQYYNGEERAKGNILERFSAQQFPDLHSELNLSSLELGDSALYFCASSVDAGRGNQPQHFGDGTRLSIL.

This chain joins TRBV28 and TRBJ2-2; D is undetermined. The CDR3 is 14 residues long. Germline V gives CDR1 MDHEN, CDR2 SYDVKM. Trimming left V 2 bases short and J 3 bases short, with 7 bases between. The CDR3 is CASSLVQDTGELFF. The CDR3 DNA follows: TGTGCCAGCAGTTTAGTTCAGGACACCGGGGAGCTGTTTTTT.